The source of this T cell receptor beta chain is a study of cytomegalovirus exposure and HLA in healthy donors. Study-level points and caveats: The study assumed roughly uniform donor sequencing depth for presence/absence analyses. Later analysis showed most CMV-associated TCR beta chains appearing HLA-restricted. Upon later analysis, TCR association rates were observed to vary by HLA locus, being highest for DRB1 and lowest for HLA-C.

Donors had nominal health at sampling but likely had unrecorded immune exposures. PCR employed 60 Vbeta and 13 Jbeta primers. Profiling relied on immunoSEQ multiplex PCR, and the TCRdb table lists in-frame clones only, not all of them. The table shows roughly 180,000 clones, with roughly four fifths occurring only once. CDR1 and CDR2 (germline): SSHAT, FNYEAQ (reference sequence). This CDR3 has 13 residues. Only a few counts were recorded for this clone. Its antigen is unknown. Germline is not matched at one junction end, which may reflect a read error. This specimen includes other DNA sequences encoding the same CDR3.

Sequencing input: PBMCs. V and J are TRBV7-7 and TRBJ1-1, with D tentatively TRBD1 (5 bases). The sequence was collected from a woman aged 18-29 years in good health and CMV-seropositive. The CDR3 region is CASSLDRNTEAFF. CDR3 nucleotide sequence: TGTGCTAGCAGCTTAGACAGGAACACTGAAGCTTTCTTT.